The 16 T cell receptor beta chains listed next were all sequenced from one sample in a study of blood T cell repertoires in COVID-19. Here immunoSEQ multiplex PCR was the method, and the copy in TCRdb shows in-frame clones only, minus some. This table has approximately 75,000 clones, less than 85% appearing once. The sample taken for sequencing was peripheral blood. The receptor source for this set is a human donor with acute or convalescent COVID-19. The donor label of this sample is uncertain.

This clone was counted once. The CDR3 nucleotides are TGCGCCAGCAGCCAGACTAGCGCTAACACCGGGGAGCTGTTTTTT. Amino acid sequence: CASSQTSANTGELFF. The rearrangement uses TRBV4-3 and TRBJ2-2; TRBD2 matches 8 bases. The CDR3 is made up of 15 amino acids. The trim removed 3 bases at V and 2 bases at J, leaving 2 bases unmatched. Germline CDR1 reads LGHNA; CDR2 reads YSLEER.

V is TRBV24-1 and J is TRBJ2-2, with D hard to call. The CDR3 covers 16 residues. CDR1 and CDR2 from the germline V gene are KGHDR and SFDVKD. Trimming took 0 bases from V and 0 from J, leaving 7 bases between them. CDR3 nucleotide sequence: TGTGCCACCAGTGATTTGCCAACAGCGAACACCGGGGAGCTGTTTTTT. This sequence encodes CATSDLPTANTGELFF.

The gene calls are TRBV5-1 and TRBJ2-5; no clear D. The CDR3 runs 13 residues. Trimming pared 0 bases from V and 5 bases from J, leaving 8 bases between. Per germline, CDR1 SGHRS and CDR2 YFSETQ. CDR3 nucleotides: TGCGCCAGCAGCTTGGATGCGGATGAGACCCAGTACTTC. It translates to CASSLDADETQYF.

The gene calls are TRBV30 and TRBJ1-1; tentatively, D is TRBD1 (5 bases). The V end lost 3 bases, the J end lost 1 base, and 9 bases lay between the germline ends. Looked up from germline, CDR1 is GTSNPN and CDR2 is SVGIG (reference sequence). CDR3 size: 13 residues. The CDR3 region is CAWRPRANTEAFF. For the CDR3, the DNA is TGTGCCTGGAGGCCCAGGGCGAACACTGAAGCTTTCTTT.

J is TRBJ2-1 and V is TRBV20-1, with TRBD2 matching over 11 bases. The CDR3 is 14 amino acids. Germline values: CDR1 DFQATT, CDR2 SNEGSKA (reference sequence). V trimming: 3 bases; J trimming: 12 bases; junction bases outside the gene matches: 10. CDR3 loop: CSASGTSGRDAQFF. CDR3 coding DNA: TGCAGTGCTAGTGGGACTAGCGGACGGGATGCGCAGTTCTTC.

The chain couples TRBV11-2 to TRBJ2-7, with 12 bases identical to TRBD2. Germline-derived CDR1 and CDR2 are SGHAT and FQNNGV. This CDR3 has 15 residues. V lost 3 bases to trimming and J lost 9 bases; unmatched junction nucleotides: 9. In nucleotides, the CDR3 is TGTGCCAGCAGCTTTTCCCGGACTAGCGGGATCCCGCAGTACTTC. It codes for CASSFSRTSGIPQYF. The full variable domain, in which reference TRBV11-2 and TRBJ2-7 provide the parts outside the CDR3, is EAGVAQSPRYKIIEKRQSVAFWCNPISGHATLYWYQQILGQGPKLLIQFQNNGVVDDSQLPKDRFSAERLKGVDSTLKIQPAKLEDSAVYLCASSFSRTSGIPQYFGPGTRLTVT.

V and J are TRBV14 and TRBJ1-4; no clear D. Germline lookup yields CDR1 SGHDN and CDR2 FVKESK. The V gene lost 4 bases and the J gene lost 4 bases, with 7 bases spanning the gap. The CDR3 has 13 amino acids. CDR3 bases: TGTGCCAGCAGCCGCGGTTTTAATGAAAAACTGTTTTTT. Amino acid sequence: CASSRGFNEKLFF.

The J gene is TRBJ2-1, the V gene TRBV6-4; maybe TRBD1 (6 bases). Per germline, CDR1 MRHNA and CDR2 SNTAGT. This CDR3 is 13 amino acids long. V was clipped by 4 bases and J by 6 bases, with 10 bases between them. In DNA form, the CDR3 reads TGTGCCAGCAGTGTAACAGGGACCAATGAGCAGTTCTTC. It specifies CASSVTGTNEQFF.

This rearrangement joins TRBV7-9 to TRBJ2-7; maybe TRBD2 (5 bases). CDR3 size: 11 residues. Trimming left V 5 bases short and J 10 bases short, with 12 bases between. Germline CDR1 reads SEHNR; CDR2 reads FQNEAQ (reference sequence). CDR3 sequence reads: CASSETSAQYF. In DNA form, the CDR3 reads TGTGCCAGCAGCGAAACTAGTGCTCAGTACTTC.

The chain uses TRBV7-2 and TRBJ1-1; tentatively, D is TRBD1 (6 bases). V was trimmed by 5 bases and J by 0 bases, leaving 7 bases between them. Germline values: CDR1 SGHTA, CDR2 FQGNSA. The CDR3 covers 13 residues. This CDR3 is CASSGQLNTEAFF. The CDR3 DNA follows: TGTGCCAGCAGCGGACAGTTGAACACTGAAGCTTTCTTT.

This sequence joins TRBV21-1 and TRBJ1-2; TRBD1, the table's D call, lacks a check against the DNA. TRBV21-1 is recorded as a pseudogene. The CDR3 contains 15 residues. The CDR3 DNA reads TGTGCCAGCAGCAAAGGTGCTATGGGCTCATATGGCTACACCTTC. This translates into CASSKGAMGSYGYTF.

The CDR3 region is CASSAGGGEQFF. CDR3 bases: TGTGCCAGCTCAGCAGGGGGCGGGGAGCAGTTCTTC. This chain uses TRBV18 with TRBJ2-1, with 8 bases that match TRBD1. Looked up from germline, CDR1 is KGHSH and CDR2 is LQKENI. This CDR3 is built from 12 residues. Trimming cost V 5 bases and J 10 bases; bases outside gene matches: 4.

CDR3 amino acids: CASSLGLAGVEEQYF. CDR3 nucleotides: TGTGCCAGCAGCTTGGGCCTAGCGGGAGTAGAAGAGCAGTACTTC. The rearrangement links TRBV5-6 to TRBJ2-7; 10 bases agree with TRBD2. With V trimmed by 0 bases and J by 7 bases, 7 bases remained unmatched. Germline-derived CDR1 and CDR2 are SGHDT and YYEEEE. The CDR3 is made up of 15 amino acids.

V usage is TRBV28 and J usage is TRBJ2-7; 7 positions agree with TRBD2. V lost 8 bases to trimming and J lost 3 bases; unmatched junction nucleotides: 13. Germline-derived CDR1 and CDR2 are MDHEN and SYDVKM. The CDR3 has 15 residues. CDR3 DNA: TGTGCCAGCCTCCCGTCGGGAGGCCCCCGCTACGAGCAGTACTTC. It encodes CASLPSGGPRYEQYF.

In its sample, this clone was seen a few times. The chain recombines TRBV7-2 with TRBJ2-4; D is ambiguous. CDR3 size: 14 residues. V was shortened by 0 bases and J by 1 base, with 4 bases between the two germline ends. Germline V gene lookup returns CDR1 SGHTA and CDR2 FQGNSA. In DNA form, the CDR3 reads TGTGCCAGCAGCTTAGCCAGGGCCAAAAACATTCAGTACTTC. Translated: CASSLARAKNIQYF.

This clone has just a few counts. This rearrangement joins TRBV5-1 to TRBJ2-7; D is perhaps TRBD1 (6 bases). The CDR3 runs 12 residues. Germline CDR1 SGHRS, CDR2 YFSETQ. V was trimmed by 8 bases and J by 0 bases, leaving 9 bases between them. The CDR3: CASTGRSYEQYF. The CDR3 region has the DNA TGCGCCAGTACAGGGCGCTCCTACGAGCAGTACTTC.